A single sample is the source of the 25 T cell receptor beta chains below, sequenced in a study of response to subunit inactivated influenza vaccine. Each CDR3 protein is one row after TCRdb ran MiXCR on the RT-PCR reads. The data contain 550,000 to 800,000 distinct CDR3 sequences, approximately 13% of them singletons. This sample comprised PBMCs from blood, obtained less than 15 days before vaccination. All receptors come from a man aged 50-60 years who received an inactivated influenza vaccine.

This clonotype has just a few counts. This sequence joins TRBV29-1 and TRBJ2-2; unclear D gene. CDR1 and CDR2 from the germline V gene are SQVTM and ANQGSEA. The V end was cut by 6 bases, the J end by 5 bases, with 7 bases between. The CDR3 loop spans 11 amino acids. The DNA for the CDR3 is TGCAGCGTCCAACTTACCGGGGAGCTGTTTTTT. As protein: CSVQLTGELFF.

The rearrangement joins TRBV30 to TRBJ2-3; a weak D match, TRBD1 (5 bases). The CDR3 runs 15 residues. With 5 bases removed from V and 1 base from J, the gap between germline ends came to 16 bases. The germline V gene encodes CDR1 GTSNPN and CDR2 SVGIG (reference sequence). In DNA, the CDR3 is TGTGCCTGGGGGGCCTTTGGGGCGGGCACAGATACGCAGTATTTT. It translates to CAWGAFGAGTDTQYF.

The chain combines TRBV5-1 with TRBJ2-7, with 8 bases aligning to TRBD1. J gave up 5 bases and V 1 base, and 8 bases lay outside the gene matches. This CDR3 contains 15 residues. The germline CDR1 and CDR2 sequences are SGHRS and YFSETQ. CDR3 region: CASSLYGRGQNEQYF. The CDR3 DNA is TGCGCCAGCAGCTTGTACGGCAGGGGGCAGAACGAGCAGTACTTC.

The rearrangement uses TRBV20-1 and TRBJ2-1, with TRBD2 as a possible D gene (6 bases). This CDR3 has 15 residues. V lost 1 base to trimming and J lost 1 base, with 11 bases between them. Germline V gene sequence: CDR1 DFQATT, CDR2 SNEGSKA (reference sequence). CDR3 nucleotides: TGCAGTGCTAGAGGGCTAGCGACTTCCTACAATGAGCAGTTCTTC. This sequence encodes CSARGLATSYNEQFF.

This clonotype was seen only a few times. CDR3 region: CSARLGGSTDTQYF. The CDR3 nucleotides read TGCAGTGCTAGACTCGGCGGTAGCACAGATACGCAGTATTTT. The chain is built from TRBV20-1 and TRBJ2-3; D is unresolved. Per germline, CDR1 DFQATT and CDR2 SNEGSKA (reference sequence). V was pared by 2 bases and J by 0 bases, with 9 bases between. The CDR3 runs 14 residues.

This clonotype was found a few times. The chain employs TRBV29-1 and TRBJ2-1; D unclear. The CDR3 spans 11 residues. Per germline, CDR1 SQVTM and CDR2 ANQGSEA. V was cut by 1 base and J by 7 bases, with 5 bases left in between. CDR3 in DNA: TGCAGCGTTGAAGTGGGAAATGAGCAGTTCTTC. Protein: CSVEVGNEQFF.

This clonotype was counted between two and nine times. The chain joins TRBV2 to TRBJ2-1; TRBD2 matches at 9 bases. In germline, CDR1 is SNHLY, CDR2 FYNNEI. The J segment lost 8 bases and the V segment lost 8 bases, leaving 7 bases of the junction unmatched. The CDR3 is made up of 13 amino acids. CDR3 residues: CASGAGGPYEQFF. The CDR3 DNA sequence: TGTGCCAGCGGGGCGGGAGGGCCGTATGAGCAGTTCTTC.

This clonotype was found many times. The chain has TRBV12-3 or TRBV12-4 and TRBJ1-2, with D possibly TRBD1 on 5 matching bases. Trimming removed 3 bases from V and 7 bases from J, with 12 bases in between. This CDR3 is 13 amino acids long. The CDR3 sequence: CASSFPITGGYTF. The CDR3 bases are TGTGCCAGCAGTTTTCCAATTACAGGTGGCTACACCTTC.

In this sample, this clonotype turned up a few times. V gene TRBV28 combines with J gene TRBJ1-4; 9 bases fit TRBD1. This CDR3 comprises 17 residues. Trimming at V came to 5 bases and at J to 4 bases, leaving 11 bases not matched to a gene. Germline CDR1 reads MDHEN; CDR2 reads SYDVKM. The CDR3 DNA follows: TGTGCCAGCAGTCCCGGACAGGGGAAGCTTTATAATGAAAAACTGTTTTTT. Its protein product is CASSPGQGKLYNEKLFF.

The chain links TRBV5-1 to TRBJ2-7; 11 bases are shared with TRBD2. With V trimmed by 0 bases and J by 5 bases, 7 bases remained unmatched. Looked up from germline, CDR1 is SGHRS and CDR2 is YFSETQ. The CDR3 consists of 16 residues. The CDR3 DNA follows: TGCGCCAGCAGCTTGGCCCCGGGACTAGCGGCTCACGAGCAGTACTTC. Translating it yields CASSLAPGLAAHEQYF.

The chain combines TRBV7-9 with TRBJ1-2; 8 bases are shared with TRBD1. The CDR3 extends over 16 amino acids. In germline, CDR1 is SEHNR, CDR2 FQNEAQ (reference sequence). V gave up 0 bases and J gave up 5 bases; unmatched junction bases: 8. The CDR3 nucleotides are TGTGCCAGCAGCTTAGCAATGGGACAGGTGGGGTATGGCTACACCTTC. It translates to CASSLAMGQVGYGYTF.

In its sample, this clonotype was seen many times. The J gene is TRBJ2-3, the V gene TRBV11-2; D possibly corresponds to TRBD2 (5 bases). This CDR3 contains 13 residues. V gave up 6 bases and J gave up 2 bases, with 9 bases separating them. CDR1 is SGHAT and CDR2 is FQNNGV in the germline V gene. CDR3 in DNA: TGTGCCAGCAGAAGCGGATCCACAGATACGCAGTATTTT. It encodes CASRSGSTDTQYF.

This chain links TRBV2 with TRBJ2-2, with 10 bases aligning to TRBD2. The length of the CDR3 is 14 residues. Looked up from germline, CDR1 is SNHLY and CDR2 is FYNNEI. J was trimmed by 5 bases and V by 8 bases; bases with no gene match: 5. The CDR3 loop reads CASRASGGTGELFF. CDR3 DNA sequence: TGTGCCAGCCGGGCTAGCGGGGGAACCGGGGAGCTGTTTTTT.

The rearrangement joins TRBV5-5 to TRBJ1-5; 10 nucleotides agree with TRBD1. Per germline, CDR1 SGHKS and CDR2 YYEKEE (reference sequence). V shed 0 bases, J shed 4 bases, and the junction held 4 bases outside the gene matches. The CDR3 covers 16 residues. The CDR3 protein is CASSLAGTGENQPQHF. In DNA, the CDR3 is TGTGCCAGCAGCTTGGCCGGGACAGGGGAAAATCAGCCCCAGCATTTT.

V is TRBV29-1 and J is TRBJ2-2; 10 nucleotides align to TRBD1. J was trimmed by 4 bases and V by 4 bases; bases with no gene match: 9. CDR1 and CDR2 from the germline V gene are SQVTM and ANQGSEA. This CDR3 spans 16 amino acids. Here the CDR3 DNA reads TGCAGCGTTGCCCCCGGGACAGGGGTTCGCACCGGGGAGCTGTTTTTT. It is translated as CSVAPGTGVRTGELFF.

Comment on this clonotype: One end of the junction fails to match germline, which may point to a read error. DNA for the CDR3: TGCATCGTTAACGGCGGGCCCCGAGATGGCTACACCTTC. Translation: CIVNGGPRDGYTF. The chain joins TRBV29-1 to TRBJ1-2; unclear D gene. The length of the CDR3 is 13 residues. Germline V gene data show CDR1 as SQVTM and CDR2 as ANQGSEA.

This clonotype appeared many times. This chain connects TRBV3-1 to TRBJ2-4; D is ambiguous. V lost 4 bases and J 0 bases, leaving 19 bases between the germline ends. This CDR3 region has 18 residues. Germline CDR1 is LGHDT and CDR2 is YNNKEL (reference sequence). DNA of the CDR3: TGTGCCAGCAGCCCTCGACCGACAAGCCCCATAGCCAAAAACATTCAGTACTTC. Translation gives CASSPRPTSPIAKNIQYF.

This clonotype was seen many times. The V and J genes are TRBV7-2 and TRBJ2-1, with 7 bases aligning to TRBD2. The CDR3 loop spans 14 amino acids. The ends lost 5 bases at V and 5 bases at J; junction bases unmatched: 6. Germline V lookup: CDR1 SGHTA, CDR2 FQGNSA. DNA for the CDR3: TGTGCCAGCAGCCCGTGGGGGGGTCACAATGAGCAGTTCTTC. This encodes CASSPWGGHNEQFF.

This chain links TRBV28 with TRBJ1-5; TRBD1 aligns across 7 bases. There are 15 residues in the CDR3. CDR1 is MDHEN, CDR2 SYDVKM, per germline. V lost 10 bases and J lost 5; bases outside the gene matches: 14. This CDR3 reads CATSWRDRRYQPQHF. CDR3 bases: TGTGCCACCTCTTGGCGGGACAGAAGATATCAGCCCCAGCATTTT.

V and J are TRBV6-6 and TRBJ1-2; D is unresolved. Germline loops: CDR1 MNHNY, CDR2 SVGAGI (reference sequence). V dropped 6 bases and J dropped 7 bases, with 12 bases sitting between them. The CDR3 is 12 amino acids. This CDR3 is CASRQSTIGYTF. The CDR3 bases are TGTGCCAGCAGACAATCTACGATTGGCTACACCTTC.

The chain carries TRBV2 and TRBJ2-3, with D uncertain. Germline CDR1 and CDR2: SNHLY and FYNNEI. The V end was cut by 0 bases, the J end by 3 bases, with 16 bases between. This CDR3 spans 17 amino acids. CDR3 DNA: TGTGCCAGCAGTGAAGCGCATGTTACAGCCGAAACAGATACGCAGTATTTT. This gives the protein CASSEAHVTAETDTQYF.

Concerning this clonotype: One junction end disagrees with the germline gene, perhaps due to a read error. The J gene is TRBJ2-2, the V gene TRBV15; tentatively, D is TRBD2 (6 bases). The CDR3 has 18 amino acids. Germline CDR1 LNHNV, CDR2 YYDKDF (reference sequence). The CDR3 loop reads CATRRGGDERQRPGELFF. In nucleotides, the CDR3 is TGTGCCACCAGAAGAGGAGGGGATGAACGGCAAAGGCCGGGGGAGCTGTTTTTT. The full variable domain, in which reference TRBV15 and TRBJ2-2 provide the parts outside the CDR3, is DAMVIQNPRYQVTQFGKPVTLSCSQTLNHNVMYWYQQKSSQAPKLLFHYYDKDFNNEADTPDNFQSRRPNTSFCFLDIRSPGLGDTAMYLCATRRGGDERQRPGELFFGEGSRLTVL.

There are many counts of this clonotype. The rearrangement links TRBV10-3 to TRBJ2-4; TRBD2 might be the D (6 bases). V lost 3 bases, J lost 1 base, and 16 bases lay in between. The CDR3 runs to 17 residues. The germline V gene has CDR1 ENHRY and CDR2 SYGVKD. CDR3 sequence reads: CAISELAQGRAKNIQYF. In DNA, the CDR3 is TGTGCCATCAGTGAACTGGCGCAAGGGAGGGCCAAAAACATTCAGTACTTC.

V usage is TRBV15 and J usage is TRBJ2-2, with 13 nucleotides matching TRBD2. Unmatched junction bases numbered 5, after V lost 6 bases and J lost 4 bases. The CDR3 contains 16 residues. The V gene's germline CDR1 is LNHNV and CDR2 YYDKDF (reference sequence). CDR3 loop: CATRATSGRVTGELFF. The CDR3 DNA follows: TGTGCCACCAGAGCCACTAGCGGGAGGGTCACCGGGGAGCTGTTTTTT.

Many counts were recorded for this clonotype. CDR3 in amino acids: CSARGSSSGEYNEQFF. In nucleotides, the CDR3 is TGCAGTGCTAGAGGGTCTTCTAGCGGGGAGTACAATGAGCAGTTCTTC. The V and J genes are TRBV20-1 and TRBJ2-1, with 9 bases aligning to TRBD2. The V gene end was trimmed by 1 base and the J gene end by 4 bases; junction bases not matched to a gene: 8. In germline, CDR1 is DFQATT, CDR2 SNEGSKA (reference sequence). The CDR3 contains 16 residues.